A selection of T cell receptor beta chains follows, all from one sample in a study of cytomegalovirus exposure and HLA in healthy donors. Assay used: immunoSEQ multiplex PCR; TCRdb lists only in-frame clones, some missing. The table records about 250,000 clones, 85% of them present only once. Sequencing was carried out using PBMCs. Receptors originate from a girl aged 2-10 years in good health and CMV-seronegative. Each CDR3 is given with its conserved first and last residue. The D gene is left open where the match is weak. Clone size, where shown, is once, few, many, or a class for clones that have expanded.

v_gene	d_gene	len	j_gene	abundance	CDR3aa	CDR3nt
TRBV5-5	TRBD1	15	TRBJ1-4	NA	CASSWRTGPNEKLFF	TGTGCCAGCAGCTGGAGGACAGGTCCTAATGAAAAACTGTTTTTT
TRBV10-2	TRBD2	13	TRBJ2-7	NA	CASSSGVPLEQYF	TGCGCCAGCAGTAGCGGGGTTCCTCTCGAGCAGTACTTC
TRBV30	TRBD2	14	TRBJ2-1	NA	CAWSPGLGTNEQFF	TGTGCCTGGAGCCCGGGACTAGGGACCAATGAGCAGTTCTTC
TRBV11-3	NA	14	TRBJ2-5	NA	CASSLGGSQETQYF	TGTGCCAGCAGCTTAGGTGGGAGCCAAGAGACCCAGTACTTC
TRBV25-1	NA	16	TRBJ2-3	NA	CASSELGGTGTDTQYF	TGTGCCAGCAGTGAATTAGGAGGGACGGGCACAGATACGCAGTATTTT
TRBV5-1	NA	15	TRBJ2-1	NA	CASSLQAGRYNEQFF	TGCGCCAGCAGCTTGCAGGCCGGGAGATACAATGAGCAGTTCTTC
TRBV5-1	TRBD1	14	TRBJ1-6	NA	CASSRDSSNSPLHF	TGCGCCAGCAGCCGGGACAGTTCGAATTCACCCCTCCACTTT
TRBV5-6	TRBD2	14	TRBJ2-3	NA	CASSFSGGADTQYF	TGTGCCAGCAGCTTTAGCGGGGGGGCGGATACGCAGTATTTT
TRBV27	TRBD1	15	TRBJ1-2	NA	CASMGGGQGSYGYTF	TGTGCCAGCATGGGGGGGGGACAGGGTAGCTATGGCTACACCTTC
TRBV7-9	NA	14	TRBJ1-5	NA	CASSFTGMRQPQHF	TGTGCCAGCAGCTTCACAGGGATGCGACAGCCCCAGCATTTT
TRBV7-8	TRBD1	18	TRBJ2-5	NA	CASSLPTGQLSPKETQYF	TGTGCCAGCAGCTTACCGACAGGGCAGCTTTCGCCAAAAGAGACCCAGTACTTC
TRBV5-1	NA	14	TRBJ2-7	NA	CASSLSTPLYEQYF	TGCGCCAGCAGTCTCTCGACACCCCTCTACGAGCAGTACTTC
TRBV9	TRBD1	15	TRBJ1-2	NA	CASSVTPGQVHGYTF	TGTGCCAGCAGCGTGACCCCGGGACAGGTTCATGGCTACACCTTC
TRBV7-2	NA	15	TRBJ1-3	once	CASSFPQGAGNTIYF	TGTGCCAGCAGCTTTCCCCAAGGGGCGGGAAACACCATATATTTT
TRBV5-6	NA	15	TRBJ2-3	once	CASSLVPTGTDTQYF	TGTGCCAGCAGCTTAGTCCCAACAGGGACAGATACGCAGTATTTT
TRBV6-5	TRBD2	12	TRBJ2-3	NA	CASSYPGGTQYF	TGTGCCAGCAGTTACCCGGGGGGTACGCAGTATTTT
TRBV14	NA	14	TRBJ2-3	once	CASSSSYRADTQYF	TGTGCCAGCAGCTCATCATACAGGGCAGATACGCAGTATTTT
TRBV30	NA	13	TRBJ1-2	NA	CASLQGRSYGYTF	TGTGCCTCCTTACAGGGAAGGTCCTATGGCTACACCTTC
TRBV5-4	TRBD1	13	TRBJ2-2	NA	CASSADRVGELFF	TGTGCCAGCAGCGCAGACAGGGTGGGGGAGCTGTTTTTT
TRBV5-1	NA	14	TRBJ2-5	once	CASTYGTSRETQYF	TGCGCCAGCACCTACGGGACTTCGAGAGAGACCCAGTACTTC
TRBV7-9	NA	16	TRBJ2-1	NA	CASSLVRGLFYNEQFF	TGTGCCAGCAGCTTAGTGCGGGGACTCTTCTACAATGAGCAGTTCTTC
TRBV5-5	TRBD1	14	TRBJ1-2	NA	CASSLGQGGYGYTF	TGTGCCAGCAGCTTAGGACAGGGCGGCTATGGCTACACCTTC
TRBV6-6	TRBD1	12	TRBJ2-7	few	CASKGQANEQYF	TGTGCCAGCAAAGGACAGGCGAACGAGCAGTACTTC
TRBV10-3	NA	15	TRBJ1-1	NA	CAISGSGRQDTEAFF	TGTGCCATCAGTGGGTCAGGGAGGCAGGACACTGAAGCTTTCTTT
TRBV4-1	TRBD2	16	TRBJ2-3	NA	CASSQAGGLAIDTQYF	TGCGCCAGCAGCCAAGCGGGGGGACTAGCGATAGATACGCAGTATTTT
TRBV7-9	TRBD1	16	TRBJ2-3	NA	CASSFDRDRFTDTQYF	TGTGCCAGCAGCTTCGACCGGGACAGATTCACAGATACGCAGTATTTT
TRBV12-5	NA	15	TRBJ2-2	NA	CASAMAAPYTGELFF	TGTGCTAGTGCGATGGCAGCGCCTTACACCGGGGAGCTGTTTTTT